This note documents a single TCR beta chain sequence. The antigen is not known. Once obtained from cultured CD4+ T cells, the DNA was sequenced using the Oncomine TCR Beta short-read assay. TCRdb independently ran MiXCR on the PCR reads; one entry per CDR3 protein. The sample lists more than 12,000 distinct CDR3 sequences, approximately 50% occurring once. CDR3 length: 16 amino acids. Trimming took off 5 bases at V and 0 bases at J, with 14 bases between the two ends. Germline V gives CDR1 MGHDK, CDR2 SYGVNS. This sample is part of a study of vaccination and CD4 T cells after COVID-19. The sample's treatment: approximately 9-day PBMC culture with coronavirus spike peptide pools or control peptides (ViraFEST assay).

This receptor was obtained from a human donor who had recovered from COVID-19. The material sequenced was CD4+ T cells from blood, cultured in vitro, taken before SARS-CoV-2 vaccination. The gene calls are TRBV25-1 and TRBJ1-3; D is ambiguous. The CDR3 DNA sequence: TGTGCCAGCAGTCAAGGGTCCCCAAACTCTGGAAACACCATATATTTT. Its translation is CASSQGSPNSGNTIYF.